These 19 T cell receptor beta chains were sequenced from one sample in a study of neurological immune-mediated disorders. Via MiXCR, TCRdb re-called the 5' RACE reads, giving one row per CDR3 protein. The profile shows some 34,000 distinct CDR3 sequences, approximately 1.5% of them singletons. The sequenced material came from PBMCs. These receptors came from a woman aged 25 to 39 with multiple sclerosis.

This clonotype showed up many times. The V call is TRBV7-2, the J call TRBJ1-2, with 8 bases identical to TRBD1. CDR1 is SGHTA and CDR2 is FQGNSA in the germline V gene. This CDR3 has 17 residues. V shed 5 bases and J 5 bases; nucleotides not matched to a gene: 16. The CDR3 bases are TGTGCCAGCAGCCGGGGGACAGGTCCTGGGGGACGGTATGGCTACACCTTC. It is translated as CASSRGTGPGGRYGYTF.

In this sample, this clonotype turned up many times. This sequence joins TRBV10-3 and TRBJ1-1; a possible D gene is TRBD1 (5 bases). The V gene's germline CDR1 is ENHRY and CDR2 SYGVKD. The CDR3 covers 13 residues. Trimming took 0 bases from V and 11 from J, leaving 13 bases between them. This CDR3 reads CAISESTQGSAFF. CDR3 bases: TGTGCCATCAGTGAGTCGACTCAGGGTTCGGCTTTCTTT.

The table lists this clonotype with many counts. J is TRBJ2-2 and V is TRBV20-1; TRBD2 agrees at 11 bases. The trim removed 5 bases at V and 4 bases at J, leaving 6 bases unmatched. CDR3 length: 15 residues. Germline V gives CDR1 DFQATT, CDR2 SNEGSKA (reference sequence). The CDR3 loop is CSASSLAGATGELFF. CDR3 DNA sequence: TGCAGTGCTTCCTCACTAGCGGGGGCCACCGGGGAGCTGTTTTTT.

This clonotype has a count of ten or more. The chain employs TRBV5-1 and TRBJ2-5; D is perhaps TRBD1 (5 bases). CDR3 length equals 19 residues. Germline V CDR1 and CDR2: SGHRS, YFSETQ. V was cut by 4 bases and J by 0 bases, with 25 bases left in between. The CDR3 nucleotides read TGCGCCAGCAGCCAAATGGAAAGGCTGAGACAGTCGTACCAAGAGACCCAGTACTTC. Translation gives CASSQMERLRQSYQETQYF.

Ten or more counts support this clonotype. CDR3 nucleotides: TGCGCCAGCAGCTTGGTAACCACCGGGGAGCTGTTTTTT. It specifies CASSLVTTGELFF. This chain links TRBV5-1 with TRBJ2-2; D remains unclear. The germline V gene has CDR1 SGHRS and CDR2 YFSETQ. The CDR3 extends over 13 amino acids. V gave up 0 bases and J gave up 4 bases, with 4 bases separating them.

This clonotype was seen ten or more times. This chain joins TRBV7-2 and TRBJ1-4; no reliable D call. The CDR3 is 15 residues long. CDR1 is SGHTA, CDR2 FQGNSA, per germline. The V end was cut by 5 bases, the J end by 7 bases, with 17 bases between. The CDR3 sequence: CASSPVGVIGEKLFF. The CDR3 nucleotides read TGTGCCAGCAGCCCGGTGGGAGTCATTGGTGAAAAACTGTTTTTT.

This clonotype was counted many times. This chain joins TRBV7-2 and TRBJ2-7; 7 nucleotides agree with TRBD1. The trim removed 4 bases at V and 7 bases at J, leaving 10 bases unmatched. CDR1 is SGHTA and CDR2 is FQGNSA in the germline V gene. CDR3 length: 14 amino acids. CDR3 nucleotide sequence: TGTGCCAGCAGCTCCCAGACAGGGTCGAGGGAGCAGTACTTC. Translating gives CASSSQTGSREQYF. The complete variable domain, with remaining parts taken from reference TRBV7-2 and TRBJ2-7, reads GAGVSQSPSNKVTEKGKDVELRCDPISGHTALYWYRQSLGQGLEFLIYFQGNSAPDKSGLPSDRFSAERTGGSVSTLTIQRTQQEDSAVYLCASSSQTGSREQYFGPGTRLTVT.

This clonotype was detected ten times or more. The chain uses TRBV14 and TRBJ2-7, with D unresolved. Germline-derived CDR1 and CDR2 are SGHDN and FVKESK. The V end was cut by 0 bases, the J end by 4 bases, with 4 bases between. The CDR3 consists of 12 residues. The CDR3 nucleotides are TGTGCCAGCAGCCAAGAAACTTACGAGCAGTACTTC. Its protein product is CASSQETYEQYF. Based on the CDR3 plus reference TRBV14 and TRBJ2-7, the full variable domain is EAGVTQFPSHSVIEKGQTVTLRCDPISGHDNLYWYRRVMGKEIKFLLHFVKESKQDESGMPNNRFLAERTGGTYSTLKVQPAELEDSGVYFCASSQETYEQYFGPGTRLTVT.

This clonotype appeared many times. The chain has TRBV12-3 or TRBV12-4 and TRBJ1-6; weak D call: TRBD1 (6 bases). The CDR3 sequence is 13 residues long. Trimming removed 3 bases from V and 10 bases from J, with 10 bases in between. CDR3 amino acids: CASSFGGLSPLHF. CDR3 nucleotide sequence: TGTGCCAGCAGTTTTGGGGGGCTGTCACCCCTCCACTTT.

This clonotype rates as medium-sized. The chain carries TRBV12-3 or TRBV12-4 and TRBJ2-4; TRBD1 or TRBD2 may be the D gene (5 bases each). The length of the CDR3 is 15 residues. The V end was cut by 5 bases, the J end by 2 bases, with 13 bases between. CDR3 sequence reads: CASSRDGVTKNIQYF. Here the CDR3 DNA reads TGTGCCAGCAGTCGGGACGGGGTTACCAAAAACATTCAGTACTTC.

The table lists this clonotype with many counts. The chain carries TRBV6-6 and TRBJ1-1, with D unclear. CDR1 MNHNY and CDR2 SVGAGI come from the germline V gene (reference sequence). This CDR3 is 10 amino acids long. V lost 5 bases and J lost 4, with 2 bases in between. Here the CDR3 reads CASSRTEAFF. For the CDR3, the DNA is TGTGCCAGCAGTCGCACTGAAGCTTTCTTT.

This clonotype qualifies as medium-sized. A much larger clone lies one base from this, so it may be a read error. It is likely a read error, because the conserved phenylalanine at the end of the CDR3 is missing. The J gene is TRBJ1-2, the V gene TRBV5-1; maybe TRBD1 (6 bases). Trimming removed 4 bases at V and 7 bases at J, with 20 bases between. Germline V gives CDR1 SGHRS, CDR2 YFSETQ. This CDR3 has 15 amino acids. CDR3 loop: CASSHGVGGGGGYTV. The CDR3 DNA reads as TGCGCCAGCAGCCATGGAGTAGGGGGAGGAGGTGGCTACACCGTC.

This clonotype has more than one count but fewer than ten. A clone one base away is much larger, so this may be a read error. The CDR3 end shows no conserved phenylalanine or tryptophan, and so a read error is likely. CDR3 bases: TGCGCCAGCAGGGGCAGGGTCGGAAACAATGAGCAGTTCTGC. Amino acids: CASRGRVGNNEQFC. The rearrangement uses TRBV5-1 and TRBJ2-1; D possibly corresponds to TRBD1 (5 bases). The germline CDR1 and CDR2 sequences are SGHRS and YFSETQ. V was shortened by 5 bases and J by 5 bases, with 14 bases between the two germline ends. The CDR3 spans 14 residues.

This clonotype was found many times. The chain couples TRBV9 to TRBJ2-1; no definite D call. The CDR3 has 14 residues. Germline-derived CDR1 and CDR2 are SGDLS and YYNGEE. V was clipped by 2 bases and J by 9 bases, with 15 bases between them. CDR3 DNA sequence: TGTGCCAGCAGCGTGCTAAGTGCCGACGGTGAGCAGTTCTTC. Its protein product is CASSVLSADGEQFF. Variable domain in full (rest from reference TRBV9 and TRBJ2-1): DSGVTQTPKHLITATGQRVTLRCSPRSGDLSVYWYQQSLDQGLQFLIQYYNGEERAKGNILERFSAQQFPDLHSELNLSSLELGDSALYFCASSVLSADGEQFFGPGTRLTVL.

This clonotype was observed at least ten times. The rearrangement links TRBV6-5 to TRBJ2-1, with a possible D match to TRBD1 (6 bases). Germline CDR1 MNHEY, CDR2 SVGAGI. The germline V and J ends were trimmed by 6 bases and 0 bases, with 12 bases remaining between them. This CDR3 has 15 amino acids. CDR3 in DNA: TGTGCCAGCAGCTCCCAGGGGAGCTCCTACAATGAGCAGTTCTTC. Translation: CASSSQGSSYNEQFF.

This clonotype was found many times. This chain connects TRBV5-1 to TRBJ2-5; the match to TRBD2 covers 13 bases. The V segment lost 4 bases and the J segment 3 bases; nucleotides outside the gene matches: 3. The CDR3 loop spans 15 amino acids. CDR1 SGHRS and CDR2 YFSETQ come from the germline V gene. CDR3 protein: CASSIGLAGEETQYF. The CDR3 DNA reads TGCGCCAGCAGCATCGGACTAGCGGGGGAAGAGACCCAGTACTTC.

This clonotype was detected a few times. This sequence joins TRBV6-6 and TRBJ1-4; D gene uncertain. The ends were cut back, 5 bases at V and 7 bases at J, with 20 bases in the middle. Germline CDR1 and CDR2: MNHNY and SVGAGI (reference sequence). The CDR3 totals 16 residues. The CDR3 protein is CASSPTGALSLEKLFF. DNA for the CDR3: TGTGCCAGCAGTCCCACGGGCGCCCTTAGCCTTGAAAAACTGTTTTTT.

There are a few counts of this clonotype. At one end, the junction sequence differs from germline, possibly due to a read error. The chain combines TRBV7-6 with TRBJ2-1; 8 positions match TRBD1. The CDR3 is 15 amino acids. Germline V gene data show CDR1 as SGHVS and CDR2 as FNYEAQ. CDR3 residues: CATSLNRGAYNEQFF. The DNA for the CDR3 is TGTGCCACCAGCCTCAACAGGGGGGCTTACAATGAGCAGTTCTTC.

This clonotype was recorded at least ten times. The chain employs TRBV7-2 and TRBJ2-3; TRBD2 might be the D (6 bases). This CDR3 region has 12 residues. Germline assignment: CDR1 SGHTA and CDR2 FQGNSA. V was trimmed by 11 bases and J by 4 bases, leaving 13 bases between them. The CDR3 DNA is TGTGCCTGCAAGTCGGGAGCAGATACGCAGTATTTT. Translation: CACKSGADTQYF.